Shown below are 11 T cell receptor beta chains from a single sample sequenced in a study of human T cells and chemical hapten exposure. TCRdb called the RACE reads again in MiXCR, with one record for every CDR3 protein. The repertoire holds roughly 120,000 distinct CDR3 sequences, with about 13% as singletons. The time point denotes: patch test 1, 2 weeks after DPC sensitization. As to treatment: therapeutic diphenylcyclopropenone sensitization with weekly scalp DPC. The sequenced sample was whole blood, obtained in connection with sensitization to the hapten diphenylcyclopropenone (DPC). The receptors come from a man younger than 35 with alopecia areata. Some clones in this sample may be carry-over from other donors' samples.

A few counts support this clonotype. The chain uses TRBV4-1 and TRBJ1-4; possible D gene TRBD1, 6 bases. CDR1 and CDR2 from the germline V gene are MGHRA and YSYEKL. The CDR3 runs to 13 residues. With 4 bases removed from V and 10 bases from J, the gap between germline ends came to 13 bases. The CDR3 region has the DNA TGCGCCAGCAGCCTTTACAGGGTAGGAAAACTGTTTTTT. Amino acids: CASSLYRVGKLFF.

The chain is built from TRBV4-1 and TRBJ2-1; D is perhaps TRBD1 (6 bases). The CDR3 is 16 residues long. The germline gives CDR1 MGHRA, CDR2 YSYEKL. Deletions cut 0 bases from V and 7 bases from J, with 16 bases between. CDR3 nucleotides: TGCGCCAGCAGCCAAGATCGGGCAGGGGATTGGAATGAGCAGTTCTTC. This codes for CASSQDRAGDWNEQFF.

The rearrangement uses TRBV29-1 and TRBJ2-4; D gene unclear. Germline V gene data show CDR1 as SQVTM and CDR2 as ANQGSEA. V lost 2 bases to trimming and J lost 1 base, with 12 bases between them. The CDR3 is made up of 15 amino acids. CDR3 loop: CSVELRRNAKNIQYF. The CDR3 DNA reads TGCAGCGTTGAACTCCGTCGGAATGCCAAAAACATTCAGTACTTC.

This clonotype has at least ten counts. V usage is TRBV20-1 and J usage is TRBJ2-7, with D unclear. From germline, CDR1 is DFQATT and CDR2 SNEGSKA (reference sequence). V was cut by 5 bases and J by 1 base, with 9 bases left in between. CDR3 length equals 12 residues. Here the CDR3 DNA reads TGCAGTGCTTCGGAGCTTTCCTACGAGCAGTACTTC. Translated, it gives CSASELSYEQYF.

The gene calls are TRBV7-3 and TRBJ1-3, with D tentatively TRBD1 (5 bases). V lost 1 base and J 0 bases, leaving 10 bases between the germline ends. The CDR3 has 16 amino acids. Germline CDR1 reads SGHTA; CDR2 reads FQGTGA. CDR3 loop: CASSLKAGPSGNTIYF. The CDR3 nucleotides are TGTGCCAGCAGCTTAAAGGCAGGGCCCTCTGGAAACACCATATATTTT.

This clonotype is a singleton in its sample. The V call is TRBV20-1, the J call TRBJ2-5; TRBD2 aligns across 11 bases. Germline V gives CDR1 DFQATT, CDR2 SNEGSKA (reference sequence). Unmatched junction bases numbered 5, after V lost 1 base and J lost 1 base. The CDR3 extends over 16 amino acids. The DNA for the CDR3 is TGCAGTGCTAGAGCCAGACTAGCGGGGACCCAAGAGACCCAGTACTTC. This codes for CSARARLAGTQETQYF.

This clonotype was seen many times. This rearrangement joins TRBV7-3 to TRBJ1-1; D gene unclear. The V gene's germline CDR1 is SGHTA and CDR2 FQGTGA. V lost 1 base to trimming and J lost 4 bases, with 10 bases between them. The CDR3 runs 14 residues. CDR3 nucleotide sequence: TGTGCCAGCAGCTTAAGGCCGTTAGGCACTGAAGCTTTCTTT. Translating it yields CASSLRPLGTEAFF. Full variable domain (rest looked up from reference TRBV7-3 and TRBJ1-1): GAGVSQTPSNKVTEKGKYVELRCDPISGHTALYWYRQSLGQGPEFLIYFQGTGAADDSGLPNDRFFAVRPEGSVSTLKIQRTERGDSAVYLCASSLRPLGTEAFFGQGTRLTVV.

This clonotype was counted only a few times. The rearrangement links TRBV12-3 or TRBV12-4 to TRBJ2-2, with D maybe TRBD1 (5 bases). The CDR3 loop spans 12 amino acids. Between the trimmed V and J ends, which lost 10 bases and 6 bases, there was a span of 12 bases. In nucleotides, the CDR3 is TGTGCCACCAAACAGGTTTCCGGGGAGCTGTTTTTT. Translated, it gives CATKQVSGELFF.

This clonotype appeared many times. This rearrangement joins TRBV7-9 to TRBJ2-5; D not resolved. Per germline, CDR1 SEHNR and CDR2 FQNEAQ (reference sequence). CDR3 size: 10 residues. The V end was cut by 3 bases, the J end by 5 bases, with 1 base between. DNA for the CDR3: TGTGCCAGCAGCTTGGAGACCCAGTACTTC. Translated: CASSLETQYF.

This clonotype was counted only a few times. The chain combines TRBV5-5 with TRBJ1-2; maybe TRBD1 (6 bases). The CDR3 is 16 amino acids. Germline V gives CDR1 SGHKS, CDR2 YYEKEE (reference sequence). Trimming pared 2 bases from V and 1 base from J, leaving 15 bases between. CDR3 coding DNA: TGTGCCAGCAGCTTTGCGGGGGCCGCCTTTAACTATGGCTACACCTTC. It encodes CASSFAGAAFNYGYTF.

Many counts were recorded for this clonotype. J is TRBJ2-7 and V is TRBV15; a weak D match, TRBD2 (5 bases). This CDR3 comprises 14 residues. With 3 bases removed from V and 0 bases from J, the gap between germline ends came to 9 bases. Germline CDR1 reads LNHNV; CDR2 reads YYDKDF (reference sequence). CDR3 in amino acids: CATSRPGSSYEQYF. CDR3 in DNA: TGTGCCACCAGCAGGCCGGGAAGCTCCTACGAGCAGTACTTC.